This T cell receptor (gamma chain) came from a study of gamma-delta chains in newborns, infants, children. Looking at the study overall: Microbial exposure reportedly drives polyclonal innate γδ T cell expansion after birth.

TCRdb fed the reads to CATT. Here the sample spans around 2,500 gamma-chain clones, 26% being singletons. About this clone itself: Germline and junction disagree at one end, which may indicate a read error. This sample includes further DNA sequences coding for the same CDR3.

The CDR3 is made up of 17 amino acids. The germline CDR1 and CDR2 sequences are GITISATS and ISYDGTV (reference sequence). The sequencing input was blood. This clonotype was sampled from a child who was a newborn, infant or young child, either healthy, febrile or measles-vaccinated (not recorded which). The J gene is TRGJP, the V gene TRGV9. For the CDR3, the DNA is TGCGCCTTGTGGGAGGTGCGAGTCGGTTTGGGCAAAAAAATCAAGGTATTT. Protein product: CALWEVRVGLGKKIKVF.